This TCR beta chain was sequenced in a study of memory CD4+ T cells and cytomegalovirus serostatus. The repertoire was sequenced with immunoSEQ multiplex PCR; TCRdb's copy has only in-frame clones and lacks some. The sample shows around 30,000 clones, about 76% of them seen only once. The study's findings and limits: CD4+ memory repertoires contained about two fifths of the roughly 150 reported CMV TCRbeta sequences. Repertoires predicted CMV serostatus with median bootstrapped AUC of about 0.96.

About this clone: The antigen is undetermined.

Single viable CD3+CD4+CD8-CD45RO+ cells were sorted as the memory CD4+ T cells. Donors' CMV status reflects serum IgG against pp150, pp28, p38, p52. Total CD4+ T cells were enriched by CD4 positive selection. Trimming removed 4 bases from V and 6 bases from J; junction bases left unmatched: 12. Germline-derived CDR1 and CDR2 are MNHEY and SMNVEV (reference sequence). The CDR3 totals 17 residues. The sequenced sample consisted of memory CD4+ T cells from blood. The rearrangement joins TRBV27 to TRBJ1-5, with 10 positions matching TRBD1. The receptor was derived from an adult in good health and CMV-seronegative. Some clones in this sample may be carry-over from other donors' samples. Here the CDR3 DNA reads TGTGCCAGCAGTTCCCTGATACGGGACAGGGGCAGTCAGCCCCAGCATTTT. It specifies CASSSLIRDRGSQPQHF.